This is a list of T cell receptor beta chains from one sample in a study of T cell responses to AZD1222 COVID-19 vaccine. The method was immunoSEQ multiplex PCR; TCRdb's version includes in-frame clones alone and lacks a portion of them. Among about 120,000 clones listed, approximately 93% were seen once. Here the sequenced sample was peripheral blood, taken on day 0 of AZD1222 vaccination. These receptors all come from an adult in good health. The CDR3 runs from the conserved cysteine through the conserved F or W. The order of the fields is D gene, V gene, J gene, clone size, CDR3 protein, CDR3 DNA. D genes are given only for firm matches. Some rows have no size entry. The others give once, few or many, or a class for an expanded clone.

d_call: NA; v_call: TRBV5-6; j_call: TRBJ1-3; clone_size: NA; cdr3_aa: CASSFLNTIYF; cdr3_nt: TGTGCCAGCAGCTTCTTGAACACCATATATTTT
d_call: NA; v_call: TRBV18; j_call: TRBJ1-5; clone_size: NA; cdr3_aa: CASSLRGWGSNQPQHF; cdr3_nt: TGTGCCAGCTCACTCCGCGGTTGGGGTAGCAATCAGCCCCAGCATTTT
d_call: NA; v_call: TRBV28; j_call: TRBJ1-1; clone_size: once; cdr3_aa: CASSSSQGSEAFF; cdr3_nt: TGTGCCAGCAGCTCTTCCCAGGGTTCTGAAGCTTTCTTT
d_call: TRBD1; v_call: TRBV5-1; j_call: TRBJ1-6; clone_size: NA; cdr3_aa: CASRKVQGASSPLHF; cdr3_nt: TGCGCCAGCAGAAAGGTCCAGGGGGCGAGTTCACCCCTCCACTTT
d_call: NA; v_call: TRBV5-1; j_call: TRBJ1-2; clone_size: NA; cdr3_aa: CASSLQGNYGYTF; cdr3_nt: TGCGCCAGCAGCTTGCAGGGTAACTATGGCTACACCTTC
d_call: TRBD2; v_call: TRBV28; j_call: TRBJ2-7; clone_size: NA; cdr3_aa: CASTPPGGEKGGEQYF; cdr3_nt: TGTGCCAGCACTCCCCCCGGGGGGGAAAAAGGAGGCGAGCAGTACTTC
d_call: NA; v_call: TRBV28; j_call: TRBJ1-1; clone_size: NA; cdr3_aa: CASGRGRDMNTEAFF; cdr3_nt: TGTGCCAGCGGGAGAGGGAGAGATATGAACACTGAAGCTTTCTTT
d_call: TRBD1; v_call: TRBV7-8; j_call: TRBJ2-7; clone_size: once; cdr3_aa: CASSPGTGGYEQYF; cdr3_nt: TGTGCCAGCAGCCCCGGGACAGGGGGCTACGAGCAGTACTTC
d_call: NA; v_call: TRBV7-2; j_call: TRBJ1-3; clone_size: once; cdr3_aa: CASSLGVAVRSSGNTIYF; cdr3_nt: TGTGCCAGCAGCTTGGGGGTTGCGGTCCGGAGCTCTGGAAACACCATATATTTT
d_call: NA; v_call: TRBV5-6; j_call: TRBJ1-4; clone_size: NA; cdr3_aa: CASSPGQLPRSNEKLFF; cdr3_nt: TGTGCCAGCAGCCCTGGACAGCTACCTCGTTCTAATGAAAAACTGTTTTTT
d_call: NA; v_call: TRBV11-2; j_call: TRBJ1-1; clone_size: NA; cdr3_aa: CASRVEGWTEAFF; cdr3_nt: TGTGCCAGCAGGGTGGAGGGTTGGACTGAAGCTTTCTTT
d_call: TRBD1; v_call: TRBV28; j_call: TRBJ2-7; clone_size: NA; cdr3_aa: CAIRTGEVSEQYF; cdr3_nt: TGTGCCATCCGGACAGGGGAAGTCTCCGAGCAGTACTTC
d_call: NA; v_call: TRBV7-3; j_call: TRBJ2-2; clone_size: NA; cdr3_aa: CASRNLLKNTGELFF; cdr3_nt: TGTGCCAGCAGAAACCTCCTAAAAAACACCGGGGAGCTGTTTTTT
d_call: NA; v_call: TRBV21-1; j_call: TRBJ1-5; clone_size: NA; cdr3_aa: CASSGMAPQGLSNQPQHF; cdr3_nt: TGTGCCAGCAGCGGAATGGCCCCCCAGGGTTTGAGCAATCAGCCCCAGCATTTT
d_call: NA; v_call: TRBV23-1; j_call: TRBJ1-1; clone_size: once; cdr3_aa: CASSQSAGGKWVEGTEAFF; cdr3_nt: TGCGCCAGCAGTCAATCGGCGGGGGGGAAGTGGGTCGAGGGCACTGAAGCTTTCTTT
d_call: TRBD1; v_call: TRBV27; j_call: TRBJ2-7; clone_size: NA; cdr3_aa: CASGQGDAYEQYF; cdr3_nt: TGTGCCAGCGGACAGGGGGACGCCTACGAGCAGTACTTC
d_call: NA; v_call: TRBV7-9; j_call: TRBJ1-1; clone_size: NA; cdr3_aa: CASSPLRQSEAFF; cdr3_nt: TGTGCCAGCAGCCCCCTCCGGCAGTCCGAAGCTTTCTTT
d_call: NA; v_call: TRBV6-5; j_call: TRBJ2-7; clone_size: NA; cdr3_aa: CATTGNSYEQYF; cdr3_nt: TGTGCCACTACAGGGAATTCCTACGAGCAGTACTTC
d_call: NA; v_call: TRBV15; j_call: TRBJ2-7; clone_size: NA; cdr3_aa: CATSQLSEQYF; cdr3_nt: TGTGCCACCAGTCAGCTCTCCGAGCAGTACTTC
d_call: TRBD1; v_call: TRBV5-1; j_call: TRBJ2-1; clone_size: NA; cdr3_aa: CASSSLETGGLYNEQFF; cdr3_nt: TGCGCCAGCAGCTCCTTAGAGACAGGGGGCCTTTACAATGAGCAGTTCTTC
d_call: TRBD1; v_call: TRBV28; j_call: TRBJ1-6; clone_size: NA; cdr3_aa: CASLAGDRDPYNSPLHF; cdr3_nt: TGTGCCAGCCTGGCGGGAGACAGGGACCCCTATAATTCACCCCTCCACTTT
d_call: TRBD1; v_call: TRBV5-4; j_call: TRBJ2-7; clone_size: NA; cdr3_aa: CASSFTGDYEQYF; cdr3_nt: TGTGCCAGCAGCTTTACAGGGGACTACGAGCAGTACTTC
d_call: NA; v_call: TRBV6-5; j_call: TRBJ2-2; clone_size: NA; cdr3_aa: CASSYGTHIEELFF; cdr3_nt: TGTGCCAGCAGTTACGGGACACACATTGAGGAGCTGTTTTTT
d_call: NA; v_call: TRBV27; j_call: TRBJ1-2; clone_size: NA; cdr3_aa: CASSLRGGYGYTF; cdr3_nt: TGTGCCAGCAGTCTCAGGGGAGGCTATGGCTACACCTTC
d_call: NA; v_call: TRBV3-1/TRBV3-2; j_call: TRBJ1-2; clone_size: few; cdr3_aa: CASSPPGGEYGYTF; cdr3_nt: TGTGCCAGCAGCCCCCCGGGAGGGGAATATGGCTACACCTTC
d_call: NA; v_call: TRBV19; j_call: TRBJ1-2; clone_size: once; cdr3_aa: CASSLAGALTYGYTF; cdr3_nt: TGTGCCAGTAGTCTGGCAGGAGCTCTTACCTATGGCTACACCTTC
d_call: TRBD2; v_call: TRBV3-1/TRBV3-2; j_call: TRBJ2-1; clone_size: once; cdr3_aa: CASSSSSGGNEQFF; cdr3_nt: TGTGCCAGCAGTTCTAGCTCGGGGGGGAATGAGCAGTTCTTC
d_call: NA; v_call: TRBV15; j_call: TRBJ1-1; clone_size: NA; cdr3_aa: CATSRTVRNTEAFF; cdr3_nt: TGTGCCACCAGCAGAACCGTCAGGAACACTGAAGCTTTCTTT
d_call: NA; v_call: TRBV28; j_call: TRBJ2-1; clone_size: NA; cdr3_aa: CASSLVGNEQFF; cdr3_nt: TGTGCCAGCAGTTTAGTGGGGAATGAGCAGTTCTTC
d_call: NA; v_call: TRBV28; j_call: TRBJ1-1; clone_size: NA; cdr3_aa: CASSPGTENTEAFF; cdr3_nt: TGTGCCAGCAGCCCCGGGACGGAAAACACTGAAGCTTTCTTT
d_call: NA; v_call: TRBV5-1; j_call: TRBJ1-1; clone_size: NA; cdr3_aa: CASSLTSPNTEAFF; cdr3_nt: TGCGCCAGCAGCTTGACGAGCCCTAACACTGAAGCTTTCTTT
d_call: NA; v_call: TRBV7-9; j_call: TRBJ1-4; clone_size: NA; cdr3_aa: CASSLGSTDEKLFF; cdr3_nt: TGTGCCAGCAGCTTAGGGAGTACGGATGAAAAACTGTTTTTT
d_call: NA; v_call: TRBV19; j_call: TRBJ2-7; clone_size: NA; cdr3_aa: CASSRGTAVEFYEQYF; cdr3_nt: TGTGCCAGTAGTCGCGGGACCGCAGTGGAGTTCTACGAGCAGTACTTC
d_call: NA; v_call: TRBV7-9; j_call: TRBJ1-1; clone_size: NA; cdr3_aa: CASSYGHTEAFF; cdr3_nt: TGTGCCAGCAGTTACGGACACACTGAAGCTTTCTTT
d_call: NA; v_call: TRBV29-1; j_call: TRBJ1-2; clone_size: NA; cdr3_aa: CSVEETDGGGYTF; cdr3_nt: TGCAGCGTTGAGGAAACAGATGGGGGTGGCTACACCTTC
d_call: NA; v_call: TRBV29-1; j_call: TRBJ1-1; clone_size: once; cdr3_aa: CSVERLFGTEAFF; cdr3_nt: TGCAGCGTTGAAAGGCTGTTTGGCACTGAAGCTTTCTTT
d_call: NA; v_call: TRBV28; j_call: TRBJ2-2; clone_size: NA; cdr3_aa: CAYREINTGELFF; cdr3_nt: TGTGCCTACAGAGAGATTAACACCGGGGAGCTGTTTTTT
d_call: TRBD2; v_call: TRBV5-8; j_call: TRBJ2-3; clone_size: NA; cdr3_aa: CASSIGIGRGTDTQYF; cdr3_nt: TGTGCCAGCAGCATTGGTATCGGGAGGGGGACAGATACGCAGTATTTT
d_call: NA; v_call: TRBV10-3; j_call: TRBJ1-2; clone_size: once; cdr3_aa: CAIYGENYGYTF; cdr3_nt: TGTGCCATCTACGGGGAAAACTATGGCTACACCTTC
d_call: TRBD1; v_call: TRBV2; j_call: TRBJ1-1; clone_size: once; cdr3_aa: CASRDWDRENTEAFF; cdr3_nt: TGTGCCAGCAGAGATTGGGACAGGGAGAACACTGAAGCTTTCTTT
d_call: NA; v_call: TRBV18; j_call: TRBJ2-4; clone_size: NA; cdr3_aa: CASSPAQPNLMGIQYF; cdr3_nt: TGTGCCAGCTCACCCGCTCAGCCTAACCTAATGGGCATTCAGTACTTC
d_call: NA; v_call: TRBV27; j_call: TRBJ2-7; clone_size: NA; cdr3_aa: CASSTIGLASYEQYF; cdr3_nt: TGTGCCAGCAGCACGATCGGACTCGCCTCTTACGAGCAGTACTTC
d_call: TRBD1; v_call: TRBV14; j_call: TRBJ2-4; clone_size: NA; cdr3_aa: CASSQRTGLKNIQYF; cdr3_nt: TGTGCCAGCAGCCAACGGACAGGGTTAAAAAACATTCAGTACTTC
d_call: NA; v_call: TRBV27; j_call: TRBJ2-7; clone_size: NA; cdr3_aa: CASSLSGVGEQYF; cdr3_nt: TGTGCCAGCAGTTTATCTGGGGTGGGCGAGCAGTACTTC
d_call: NA; v_call: TRBV10-3; j_call: TRBJ2-1; clone_size: NA; cdr3_aa: CAISEFFTTVRLNEQFF; cdr3_nt: TGTGCCATCAGTGAGTTCTTTACGACGGTCCGTCTCAATGAGCAGTTCTTC
d_call: NA; v_call: TRBV19; j_call: TRBJ1-2; clone_size: NA; cdr3_aa: CASSRDQGPGGYGYTF; cdr3_nt: TGTGCCAGTAGCCGAGACCAGGGACCGGGGGGGTATGGCTACACCTTC
d_call: NA; v_call: TRBV19; j_call: TRBJ1-5; clone_size: NA; cdr3_aa: CASSWEGDQPQHF; cdr3_nt: TGTGCCAGTAGTTGGGAAGGTGATCAGCCCCAGCATTTT
d_call: NA; v_call: TRBV19; j_call: TRBJ2-7; clone_size: NA; cdr3_aa: CASSAYELAYEQYF; cdr3_nt: TGTGCCAGTAGCGCCTATGAACTAGCCTACGAGCAGTACTTC
d_call: NA; v_call: TRBV28; j_call: TRBJ2-7; clone_size: NA; cdr3_aa: CASTHRGVTYEQYF; cdr3_nt: TGTGCCAGCACCCATCGAGGGGTTACCTACGAGCAGTACTTC
d_call: TRBD2; v_call: TRBV5-1; j_call: TRBJ2-7; clone_size: NA; cdr3_aa: CASSFGLEASYEQYF; cdr3_nt: TGCGCCAGCAGCTTCGGACTAGAAGCTTCCTACGAGCAGTACTTC
d_call: NA; v_call: TRBV7-8; j_call: TRBJ1-2; clone_size: NA; cdr3_aa: CASSPTGNYGYTF; cdr3_nt: TGTGCCAGCAGCCCGACCGGGAACTATGGCTACACCTTC
d_call: NA; v_call: TRBV2; j_call: TRBJ2-2; clone_size: NA; cdr3_aa: CASSERGSGTGELFF; cdr3_nt: TGTGCCAGCAGTGAGAGGGGGAGTGGGACCGGGGAGCTGTTTTTT
d_call: NA; v_call: TRBV3-1/TRBV3-2; j_call: TRBJ2-1; clone_size: NA; cdr3_aa: CASKESGRTAGIAEQFF; cdr3_nt: TGTGCCAGCAAAGAATCCGGCAGGACGGCAGGTATTGCTGAGCAGTTCTTC
d_call: TRBD2; v_call: TRBV10-3; j_call: TRBJ2-7; clone_size: NA; cdr3_aa: CASRTGTSGSDREEQYF; cdr3_nt: TGTGCATCCAGGACCGGGACTAGCGGGAGTGACCGGGAGGAGCAGTACTTC
d_call: NA; v_call: TRBV30; j_call: TRBJ1-4; clone_size: NA; cdr3_aa: CAWSVRGEKLFF; cdr3_nt: TGTGCCTGGAGTGTAAGGGGTGAAAAACTGTTTTTT
d_call: NA; v_call: TRBV5-1; j_call: TRBJ2-7; clone_size: NA; cdr3_aa: CASSLERAYEQYF; cdr3_nt: TGCGCCAGCAGCTTGGAAAGGGCCTACGAGCAGTACTTC